The 15 T cell receptor beta chains below were found in one sample sequenced in a study of blood T cells in healthy people across ages (dated by TCRdb to the mid-2010s). Libraries were prepared through 5' RACE. Sequenced using an Illumina HiSeq 2500. A second PCR of about 7 to 12 cycles was run with a J-beta primer mix and a sample-barcoded 5' primer. The public reads were run again by TCRdb, first through fastp at Q25 and then through MiXCR, and only productive beta chains were kept. Every entry covers one CDR3 protein and lists the most common genes and DNA from its rows. The sample table shows about 1.6 million distinct CDR3 sequences, and about 31% are seen once. The ten top clones hold around 10% of the sample. The sequencing input was blood. The receptors shown here come from a woman in her thirties in good health.

The chain recombines TRBV20-1 with TRBJ1-2, with D uncertain. Germline CDR1 reads DFQATT; CDR2 reads SNEGSKA (reference sequence). This CDR3 region has 13 residues. With 1 base removed from V and 4 bases from J, the gap between germline ends came to 10 bases. The CDR3 spells CSARARGSYGYTF. For the CDR3, the DNA is TGCAGTGCTAGAGCTCGGGGAAGCTATGGCTACACCTTC.

The chain recombines TRBV12-3 or TRBV12-4 with TRBJ2-1, with TRBD1 matching over 10 bases. The CDR3 has 15 residues. Losses at the gene ends were 8 bases for V and 5 bases for J; bases not matched to a gene: 9. CDR3 in DNA: TGTGCCAGCTGGCCGGGACAGGGGTTCAACAATGAGCAGTTCTTC. Its translation is CASWPGQGFNNEQFF.

This clonotype was observed at least ten times. The gene calls are TRBV12-3 or TRBV12-4 and TRBJ2-5; no definite D call. CDR3 length equals 14 residues. V was clipped by 5 bases and J by 4 bases, with 14 bases between them. CDR3 region: CASSLNLALETQYF. The CDR3 DNA is TGTGCCAGCAGTCTAAATTTGGCCTTAGAGACCCAGTACTTC.

The J gene is TRBJ1-1, the V gene TRBV6-7, with D hard to call. TRBV6-7 is placed among ORFs of uncertain function. Trimming removed 8 bases from V and 2 bases from J, with 12 bases in between. CDR3 length: 13 residues. CDR3 in amino acids: CASDGRQNTEAFF. Here the CDR3 DNA reads TGTGCCAGCGATGGACGGCAAAACACTGAAGCTTTCTTT.

A few counts support this clonotype. The CDR3 loop reads CSASPQGGTDTQYF. The CDR3 DNA reads as TGCAGTGCTAGTCCGCAGGGGGGCACAGATACGCAGTATTTT. The chain has TRBV20-1 and TRBJ2-3; 7 bases are a match to TRBD1. J lost 1 base, V lost 3 bases, and 4 bases had no gene match. Germline V gene lookup returns CDR1 DFQATT and CDR2 SNEGSKA (reference sequence). CDR3 size: 14 residues.

The rearrangement uses TRBV5-1 and TRBJ1-2; D unclear. V dropped 5 bases and J dropped 2 bases, with 16 bases sitting between them. The CDR3 spans 15 residues. Germline-derived CDR1 and CDR2 are SGHRS and YFSETQ. The CDR3 DNA reads TGCGCCAGCAGGCCGGACCCTACACAGAACTATGGCTACACCTTC. This codes for CASRPDPTQNYGYTF.

The V and J genes are TRBV12-3 or TRBV12-4 and TRBJ2-3, with D possibly TRBD2 on 5 matching bases. The V and J ends lost 3 bases and 3 bases respectively, with 10 bases between them. The CDR3 consists of 14 residues. CDR3: CASSFQRRTDTQYF. CDR3 in DNA: TGTGCCAGCAGTTTTCAGCGGCGAACAGATACGCAGTATTTT.

This clonotype was counted between two and nine times. This sequence joins TRBV7-3 and TRBJ2-5; D gene unclear. CDR1 SGHTA and CDR2 FQGTGA come from the germline V gene. The ends were cut back, 0 bases at V and 5 bases at J, with 10 bases in the middle. The CDR3 is 14 residues long. Written as DNA, the CDR3 is TGTGCCAGCAGCTTAACAGGGTCCGGGGAGACCCAGTACTTC. Amino acid sequence: CASSLTGSGETQYF.

The chain uses TRBV9 and TRBJ2-1; the D is unclear. CDR1 SGDLS and CDR2 YYNGEE come from the germline V gene. CDR3 length: 12 amino acids. V lost 0 bases, J lost 13 bases, and 11 bases lay in between. CDR3 protein: CASSVEATIQFF. The CDR3 DNA sequence: TGTGCCAGCAGCGTAGAGGCCACTATCCAGTTCTTC.

This clonotype has only a few counts. The chain joins TRBV20-1 to TRBJ2-5, with 10 bases lining up with TRBD1. The V segment lost 3 bases and the J segment 5 bases; nucleotides outside the gene matches: 9. CDR1 is DFQATT and CDR2 is SNEGSKA in the germline V gene (reference sequence). CDR3 size: 15 residues. CDR3 residues: CSASRGQGSRETQYF. The CDR3 coding sequence is TGCAGTGCTAGTCGGGGACAGGGGAGCCGGGAGACCCAGTACTTC.

The chain links TRBV5-1 to TRBJ2-3, with 14 bases matching TRBD2. The V gene end was trimmed by 3 bases and the J gene end by 2 bases; junction bases not matched to a gene: 5. Germline loops: CDR1 SGHRS, CDR2 YFSETQ. The CDR3 extends over 17 amino acids. CDR3 amino acids: CASSSGTSGGITDTQYF. The DNA for the CDR3 is TGCGCCAGCAGCTCGGGGACTAGCGGGGGTATCACAGATACGCAGTATTTT.

In DNA, the CDR3 is TGTGCCAGCAGCTACGACAGGGCTGAAGCTTTCTTT. This sequence encodes CASSYDRAEAFF. This sequence joins TRBV7-9 and TRBJ1-1, with 7 bases aligning to TRBD1. Germline V gene lookup returns CDR1 SEHNR and CDR2 FQNEAQ (reference sequence). V shed 4 bases and J 6 bases; nucleotides not matched to a gene: 2. This CDR3 spans 12 amino acids.

This chain links TRBV9 with TRBJ2-5; D may be TRBD1 or TRBD2 (7 bases each). Germline lookup yields CDR1 SGDLS and CDR2 YYNGEE. This CDR3 contains 15 residues. With 3 bases removed from V and 2 bases from J, the gap between germline ends came to 14 bases. The chain's CDR3 is CASSAREGAQETQYF. DNA of the CDR3: TGTGCCAGCAGCGCGAGGGAGGGGGCTCAAGAGACCCAGTACTTC. The entire variable domain, with the rest obtained from reference TRBV9 and TRBJ2-5, is as follows: DSGVTQTPKHLITATGQRVTLRCSPRSGDLSVYWYQQSLDQGLQFLIQYYNGEERAKGNILERFSAQQFPDLHSELNLSSLELGDSALYFCASSAREGAQETQYFGPGTRLLVL.

This clonotype was seen a few times. This rearrangement joins TRBV6-4 to TRBJ2-3, with 7 bases that match TRBD2. The CDR3 length is 14 residues. Germline V CDR1 and CDR2: MRHNA, SNTAGT. V shed 8 bases and J 1 base; nucleotides not matched to a gene: 6. CDR3 in DNA: TGTGCCAGCCTAGGAGCGGGGTGCACAGATACGCAGTATTTT. This encodes CASLGAGCTDTQYF.

This clonotype has more than one count but fewer than ten. The CDR3 protein is CAGPRNGQYF. For the CDR3, the DNA is TGTGCCGGGCCTAGGAACGGGCAGTACTTC. J is TRBJ2-7 and V is TRBV27, with no clear D. The CDR3 is made up of 10 amino acids. The V and J ends lost 11 bases and 9 bases respectively, with 14 bases between them. The V gene's germline CDR1 is MNHEY and CDR2 SMNVEV (reference sequence).